These 4 T cell receptor beta chains share one sample of origin, sequenced in a study of CD8 T cells in Susac syndrome. When the RNA was reverse transcribed, random hexamers were used with an input of roughly 0.45 to 1 ug. TCRdb redid the calling of the immunoSEQ multiplex PCR reads with MiXCR, one entry per CDR3 protein. The sample yields 250,000 to 350,000 distinct CDR3 sequences, 70% to 90% seen once. The sequenced sample was CD8+ T cells from PBMCs. These TCRs come from a human donor with multiple sclerosis.

The chain carries TRBV18 and TRBJ2-7; 14 bases align to TRBD2. V shed 0 bases, J shed 5 bases, and the junction held 12 bases outside the gene matches. The germline CDR1 and CDR2 sequences are KGHSH and LQKENI. This CDR3 region has 19 residues. The CDR3 loop is CASSPPGTSGSRGPHEQYF. In nucleotides, the CDR3 is TGTGCCAGCTCACCACCGGGGACTAGCGGGAGTCGGGGCCCCCACGAGCAGTACTTC.

V and J are TRBV28 and TRBJ2-7; the D is unclear. In germline, CDR1 is MDHEN, CDR2 SYDVKM. The germline V and J ends were trimmed by 3 bases and 0 bases, with 9 bases remaining between them. The CDR3 contains 14 residues. The DNA for the CDR3 is TGTGCCAGCAGTTTTTTGGCGGACTCCTACGAGCAGTACTTC. Translation gives CASSFLADSYEQYF.

This clonotype was observed once. The chain employs TRBV28 and TRBJ2-3; TRBD2 is a possible D gene (5 bases). CDR1 is MDHEN, CDR2 SYDVKM, per germline. Trimming took 3 bases from V and 0 from J, leaving 10 bases between them. The CDR3 extends over 15 amino acids. CDR3 in amino acids: CASSFEGSSTDTQYF. The CDR3 DNA follows: TGTGCCAGCAGTTTTGAGGGATCTAGCACAGATACGCAGTATTTT. Full variable domain (rest looked up from reference TRBV28 and TRBJ2-3): DVKVTQSSRYLVKRTGEKVFLECVQDMDHENMFWYRQDPGLGLRLIYFSYDVKMKEKGDIPEGYSVSREKKERFSLILESASTNQTSMYLCASSFEGSSTDTQYFGPGTRLTVL.

The chain carries TRBV27 and TRBJ1-6; 8 positions match TRBD1. This CDR3 region has 17 residues. V gave up 6 bases and J gave up 7 bases; unmatched junction bases: 14. Germline V CDR1 and CDR2: MNHEY, SMNVEV (reference sequence). CDR3 region: CASSSIAGGSRNSPLHF. The CDR3 DNA sequence: TGTGCCAGCAGCTCCATTGCAGGGGGCTCGAGGAATTCACCCCTCCACTTT.